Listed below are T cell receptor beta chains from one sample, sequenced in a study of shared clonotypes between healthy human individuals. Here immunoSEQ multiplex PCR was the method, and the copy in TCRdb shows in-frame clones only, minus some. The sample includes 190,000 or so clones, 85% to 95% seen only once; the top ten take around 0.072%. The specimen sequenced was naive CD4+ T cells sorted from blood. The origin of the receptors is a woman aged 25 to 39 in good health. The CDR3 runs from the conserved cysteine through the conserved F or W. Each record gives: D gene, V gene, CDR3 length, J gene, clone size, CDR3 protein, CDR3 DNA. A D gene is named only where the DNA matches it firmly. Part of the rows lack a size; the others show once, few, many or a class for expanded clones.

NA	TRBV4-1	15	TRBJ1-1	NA	CASSQVLNMNTEAFF	TGCGCCAGCAGCCAAGTTTTAAACATGAACACTGAAGCTTTCTTT
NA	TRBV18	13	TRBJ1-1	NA	CASSTSGNTEAFF	TGTGCCAGCTCAACCTCGGGGAACACTGAAGCTTTCTTT
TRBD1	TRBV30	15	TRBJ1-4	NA	CAWKPGQATGEKLFF	TGTGCCTGGAAACCGGGACAGGCGACGGGTGAAAAACTGTTTTTT
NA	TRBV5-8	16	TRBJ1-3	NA	CASSLRRQSSGNTIYF	TGTGCCAGCAGCTTGCGTCGACAGAGCTCTGGAAACACCATATATTTT
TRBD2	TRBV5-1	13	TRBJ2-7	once	CASSLAGVGEQYF	TGCGCCAGCAGCCTAGCGGGAGTGGGAGAGCAGTACTTC
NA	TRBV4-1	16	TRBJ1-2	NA	CASSQDRGQGNYGYTF	TGCGCCAGCAGCCAAGATCGGGGACAAGGCAACTATGGCTACACCTTC
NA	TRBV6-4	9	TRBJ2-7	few	CASSDEQYF	TGTGCCAGCAGTGATGAGCAGTACTTC
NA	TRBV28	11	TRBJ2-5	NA	CASSHKETQYF	TGTGCCAGCTCTCATAAGGAGACCCAGTACTTC
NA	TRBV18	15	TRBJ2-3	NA	CASSPPSSSTDTQYF	TGTGCCAGCTCACCACCCTCGTCTAGCACAGATACGCAGTATTTT
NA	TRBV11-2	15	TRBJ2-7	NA	CASSFAGTLSYEQYF	TGTGCCAGCAGCTTTGCGGGAACCCTATCCTACGAGCAGTACTTC
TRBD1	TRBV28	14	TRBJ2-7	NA	CASSGQERSYEQYF	TGTGCCAGCAGTGGACAGGAAAGGTCCTACGAGCAGTACTTC
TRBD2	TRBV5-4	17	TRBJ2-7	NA	CASSPVGTSGRASEQYF	TGTGCCAGCAGCCCCGTAGGAACTAGCGGGAGGGCCTCCGAGCAGTACTTC
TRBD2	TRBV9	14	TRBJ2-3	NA	CASSVLAGTDTQYF	TGTGCCAGCAGCGTCCTAGCGGGGACAGATACGCAGTATTTT
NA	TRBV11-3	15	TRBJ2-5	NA	CASSLTGGIQETQYF	TGTGCCAGCAGCTTAACAGGAGGGATCCAAGAGACCCAGTACTTC
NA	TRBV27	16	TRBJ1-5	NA	CASSLKPHYSNQPQHF	TGTGCCAGCAGTCTCAAACCTCACTATAGCAATCAGCCCCAGCATTTT
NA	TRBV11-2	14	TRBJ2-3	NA	CASSLWVLTDTQYF	TGTGCCAGCAGCTTGTGGGTACTCACAGATACGCAGTATTTT
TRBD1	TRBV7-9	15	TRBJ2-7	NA	CASSPYGQGAVEQYF	TGTGCCAGCAGCCCGTACGGACAGGGGGCAGTCGAGCAGTACTTC
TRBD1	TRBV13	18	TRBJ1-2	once	CASSPRGPWTGANYGYTF	TGTGCCAGCAGCCCTAGGGGCCCTTGGACAGGGGCTAACTATGGCTACACCTTC
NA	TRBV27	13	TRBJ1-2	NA	CASRRTGTSGYTF	TGTGCCAGCAGACGTACCGGGACCAGTGGCTACACCTTC
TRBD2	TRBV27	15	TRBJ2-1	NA	CASNRLAGVGDEQFF	TGTGCCAGCAACCGACTAGCGGGAGTAGGCGATGAGCAGTTCTTC
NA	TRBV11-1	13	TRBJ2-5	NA	CASSWGARETQYF	TGTGCCAGCTCTTGGGGGGCTCGGGAGACCCAGTACTTC
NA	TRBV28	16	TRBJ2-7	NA	CASSFGDGGPAYEQYF	TGTGCCAGCAGTTTTGGGGATGGGGGACCTGCATACGAGCAGTACTTC
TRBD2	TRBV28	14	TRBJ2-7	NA	CASPPGTSFDEQYF	TGTGCCAGCCCCCCCGGGACTAGTTTCGACGAGCAGTACTTC
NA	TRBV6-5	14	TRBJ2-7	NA	CASSYSIRGHEQYF	TGTGCCAGCAGTTACTCGATCAGGGGACACGAGCAGTACTTC
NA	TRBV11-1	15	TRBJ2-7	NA	CASSSGSGDGGEQYF	TGTGCCAGCAGCTCCGGGTCCGGCGATGGCGGCGAGCAGTACTTC
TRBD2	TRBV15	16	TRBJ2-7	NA	CATSRNTGTSGYEQYF	TGTGCCACCAGCAGGAACACCGGGACTAGCGGATACGAGCAGTACTTC
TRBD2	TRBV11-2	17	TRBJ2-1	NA	CASSFTTAGEDGSEQFF	TGTGCCAGCAGCTTCACTACAGCGGGAGAGGATGGTAGTGAGCAGTTCTTC
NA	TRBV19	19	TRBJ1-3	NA	CASSIPGHGPYSSGNTIYF	TGTGCCAGTAGTATCCCGGGACATGGGCCCTACAGCTCTGGAAACACCATATATTTT